This T cell receptor (beta chain) was identified during a study of response to subunit inactivated influenza vaccine. Study-wide results and limits: Only a handful of new T cells, the authors suggested, are recruited with each seasonal influenza vaccination.

This clonotype was seen a handful of times. Its antigen is unidentified. From the RT-PCR reads, TCRdb called clonotypes with MiXCR, one entry per CDR3 protein. This table holds about half a million distinct CDR3 sequences, 25% found once. CDR3 length equals 15 residues. Trimming stripped 8 bases from V and 0 bases from J, with 17 bases between. Germline CDR1 reads SGHRS; CDR2 reads YFSETQ. The TCR sequence derives from a man aged 45 to 65 who received an inactivated influenza vaccine. The material sequenced was CD4+ T cells sorted from PBMCs, taken more than 4 days after vaccination. The V gene is TRBV5-1, the J gene TRBJ2-5; D is possibly TRBD1 (6 bases). The CDR3 reads CASGLGQLYQETQYF. The CDR3 DNA follows: TGCGCCAGTGGTTTAGGACAGCTGTACCAAGAGACCCAGTACTTC.